This entry lists 6 T cell receptor beta chains sequenced from one sample in a study of cytomegalovirus exposure and HLA in healthy donors (dated by TCRdb to 2016 to 2017). The method was the immunoSEQ multiplex PCR assay. A mixture of 60 forward primers for TCR Vbeta segments and 13 reverse primers for TCR Jbeta segments was used in the multiplex PCR. What TCRdb holds here is the immuneACCESS table cut down to in-frame rearrangements. Part of the clones is not present; checked against another copy, under half of the missing clones reflect an unresolved V gene, and the others are unexplained. Here the sample has approximately 120,000 clones; more than 75% occur a single time. The ten largest account for around 4% of the sample. Sequenced sample: PBMCs. These receptors originate from a middle-aged man in good health and CMV-seronegative.

V usage is TRBV7-2 and J usage is TRBJ1-5; 7 bases are a match to TRBD1. This CDR3 region has 14 residues. Germline V CDR1 and CDR2: SGHTA, FQGNSA. The junction had 6 bases not matched to a gene; V was cut back by 5 bases and J by 5 bases. DNA for the CDR3: TGTGCCAGCAGCCCAGACAGGGCTTATCAGCCCCAGCATTTT. This translates into CASSPDRAYQPQHF.

In its sample, this clone was seen once. The J gene is TRBJ2-3, the V gene TRBV4-3; 16 nucleotides line up with TRBD2. Trimming took 3 bases from V and 3 from J; bases not matched to a gene: 15. Germline loops: CDR1 LGHNA, CDR2 YSLEER. The CDR3 extends over 21 amino acids. The CDR3 is CASSHPRGGLAGGAGTDTQYF. The CDR3, as DNA: TGCGCCAGCAGCCACCCCCGGGGGGGACTAGCGGGGGGGGCCGGAACAGATACGCAGTATTTT.

The rearrangement links TRBV5-4 to TRBJ1-1; a possible D gene is TRBD1 (6 bases). The V end lost 3 bases, the J end lost 5 bases, and 11 bases lay between the germline ends. This CDR3 has 13 residues. Germline V gene lookup returns CDR1 SGHNT and CDR2 YYREEE (reference sequence). This CDR3 reads CASSSPTGTEAFF. The CDR3 nucleotides are TGTGCCAGCAGCTCCCCGACAGGTACTGAAGCTTTCTTT.

J is TRBJ2-1 and V is TRBV13; D is undetermined. The V and J ends lost 3 bases and 4 bases respectively, with 10 bases between them. CDR3 length: 14 residues. Germline-derived CDR1 and CDR2 are PRHDT and FYEKMQ (reference sequence). For the CDR3, the DNA is TGTGCCAGCAGCTTTCTCGCCGGTTACAATGAGCAGTTCTTC. It is translated as CASSFLAGYNEQFF.

The chain employs TRBV5-4 and TRBJ1-1; D is unresolved. Germline V gene lookup returns CDR1 SGHNT and CDR2 YYREEE (reference sequence). V lost 1 base and J 1 base, leaving 5 bases between the germline ends. The CDR3 consists of 13 residues. CDR3 DNA: TGTGCCAGCAGCTTGACCAGGAACACTGAAGCTTTCTTT. The encoded protein is CASSLTRNTEAFF.

The rearrangement uses TRBV4-3 and TRBJ2-3, with D perhaps matching TRBD2 (6 bases). Germline V gene data show CDR1 as LGHNA and CDR2 as YSLEER. CDR3 length equals 16 residues. V dropped 1 base and J dropped 1 base, with 12 bases sitting between them. CDR3 sequence: CASSQGHGGRTDTQYF. DNA of the CDR3: TGCGCCAGCAGCCAAGGACACGGGGGACGCACAGATACGCAGTATTTT.